These 21 T cell receptor beta chains were sequenced from one sample in a study of Ad26.COV2.S vaccination and SARS-CoV-2 variants. This table comes from immunoSEQ multiplex PCR, and its TCRdb copy is limited to in-frame clones, with some not included. The sample carries 350,000 to 450,000 clones, about 90% recorded once. Here the sequenced sample was peripheral blood, taken after recovery from COVID-19. The origin of the receptors is a human donor who had recovered from COVID-19.

The chain carries TRBV9 and TRBJ2-3; 7 bases are shared with TRBD1. CDR3 length: 16 residues. V dropped 0 bases and J dropped 1; count of bases not matched to a gene: 5. Germline loops: CDR1 SGDLS, CDR2 YYNGEE. The CDR3 nucleotides are TGTGCCAGCAGCGTAGCCAGGGGGTTAGGCACAGATACGCAGTATTTT. Translating gives CASSVARGLGTDTQYF.

V gene TRBV7-9 combines with J gene TRBJ1-2; no clear D gene. Germline lookup yields CDR1 SEHNR and CDR2 FQNEAQ (reference sequence). V shed 1 base and J shed 4 bases, with 13 bases lying between them. CDR3 length: 15 residues. Here the CDR3 DNA reads TGTGCCAGCAGCTTAGATCGAGCGACCGGCTATGGCTACACCTTC. As protein: CASSLDRATGYGYTF. Variable domain in full (rest from reference TRBV7-9 and TRBJ1-2): DTGVSQNPRHKITKRGQNVTFRCDPISEHNRLYWYRQTLGQGPEFLTYFQNEAQLEKSRLLSDRFSAERPKGSFSTLEIQRTEQGDSAMYLCASSLDRATGYGYTFGSGTRLTVV.

V is TRBV15 and J is TRBJ1-6; possibly TRBD1 for D (5 bases). Looked up from germline, CDR1 is LNHNV and CDR2 is YYDKDF (reference sequence). The CDR3 runs to 20 residues. The ends were cut back, 0 bases at V and 0 bases at J, with 18 bases in the middle. In nucleotides, the CDR3 is TGTGCCACCAGCAGAGATTCGCCAGGGACGGAGAGCTCCTATAATTCACCCCTCCACTTT. This encodes CATSRDSPGTESSYNSPLHF.

J is TRBJ1-2 and V is TRBV5-4, with D maybe TRBD1 (5 bases). The CDR3 loop spans 15 amino acids. Trimming left V 1 base short and J 5 bases short, with 15 bases between. Per the germline V gene, CDR1 is SGHNT and CDR2 is YYREEE (reference sequence). The CDR3 coding sequence is TGTGCCAGCAGCTTGTTCGAGCAGGGCGATTATGGCTACACCTTC. The encoded protein is CASSLFEQGDYGYTF.

The chain recombines TRBV3-1 (or the pseudogene TRBV3-2) with TRBJ1-1; TRBD1 matches 9 bases. The CDR3 spans 15 residues. The V and J ends lost 6 bases and 1 base, in that order; junction bases with no gene match: 6. Germline values: CDR1 LGHDT, CDR2 YNNKEL (reference sequence). CDR3 in DNA: TGTGCCAGCAGTCTCGGGACAGGGAAGAACACTGAAGCTTTCTTT. It yields the protein CASSLGTGKNTEAFF.

The chain is built from TRBV7-3 and TRBJ2-3; weak D call: TRBD2 (7 bases). This CDR3 is built from 15 residues. The V end was cut by 2 bases, the J end by 4 bases, with 13 bases between. Germline assignment: CDR1 SGHTA and CDR2 FQGTGA. The CDR3 nucleotides read TGTGCCAGCAGCTTAGGTGGGGGGGCGGCAGATACGCAGTATTTT. Its protein is CASSLGGGAADTQYF.

The rearrangement links TRBV6-5 to TRBJ2-7, with TRBD2 as a possible D gene (7 bases). V was cut by 4 bases and J by 3 bases, with 13 bases left in between. The germline CDR1 and CDR2 sequences are MNHEY and SVGAGI. The CDR3 covers 14 residues. DNA of the CDR3: TGTGCCAGCAGTTCAGGGAGGGGACACTACGAGCAGTACTTC. Translated, it gives CASSSGRGHYEQYF.

This clone was observed a single time. This chain joins TRBV6-6 and TRBJ2-7, with 10 bases identical to TRBD2. The trim removed 4 bases at V and 1 base at J, leaving 4 bases unmatched. The CDR3 sequence is 15 residues long. Germline V gene data show CDR1 as MNHNY and CDR2 as SVGAGI (reference sequence). The CDR3 loop reads CASSSLAGRSYEQYF. The CDR3 nucleotides read TGTGCCAGCAGTTCACTAGCGGGGAGGTCCTACGAGCAGTACTTC.

The chain is built from TRBV5-1 and TRBJ2-7; no clear D gene. Germline V gives CDR1 SGHRS, CDR2 YFSETQ. There are 13 residues in the CDR3. The ends were cut back, 5 bases at V and 9 bases at J, with 18 bases in the middle. CDR3 in amino acids: CASSRLENKAQYF. The CDR3, as DNA: TGCGCCAGCAGTCGGCTGGAGAATAAGGCGCAGTACTTC.

V gene TRBV7-9 combines with J gene TRBJ2-7, with 8 positions matching TRBD2. In germline, CDR1 is SEHNR, CDR2 FQNEAQ (reference sequence). The CDR3 has 15 residues. The V gene end was trimmed by 5 bases and the J gene end by 3 bases; junction bases not matched to a gene: 9. Here the CDR3 DNA reads TGTGCCAGCAGCCGACAACAAGCGGGGGACTACGAGCAGTACTTC. Its translation: CASSRQQAGDYEQYF.

V gene TRBV7-8 combines with J gene TRBJ1-5, with D possibly being TRBD1 (6 bases). The ends were cut back, 1 base at V and 9 bases at J, with 16 bases in the middle. Germline values: CDR1 SGHVS, CDR2 FQNEAQ. This CDR3 spans 15 amino acids. CDR3 DNA sequence: TGTGCCAGCAGCTTAGGGAAGGGGGGTCAGGGGCCCCAGCATTTT. It translates to CASSLGKGGQGPQHF.

The chain carries TRBV18 and TRBJ1-2; possible D gene TRBD1, 5 bases. The V and J ends lost 1 base and 6 bases respectively, with 18 bases between them. Germline V CDR1 and CDR2: KGHSH, LQKENI. The length of the CDR3 is 16 residues. CDR3 loop: CASSPLSPRQGNGYTF. The CDR3 nucleotides are TGTGCCAGCTCACCACTAAGTCCACGGCAGGGTAATGGCTACACCTTC.

The rearrangement uses TRBV3-1 (or the pseudogene TRBV3-2) and TRBJ2-7; 7 nucleotides agree with TRBD1. Looked up from germline, CDR1 is LGHDT and CDR2 is YNNKEL (reference sequence). CDR3 size: 18 residues. V shed 0 bases, J shed 3 bases, and the junction held 14 bases outside the gene matches. The CDR3 sequence: CASSQDLPGGVMIYEQYF. In DNA, the CDR3 is TGTGCCAGCAGCCAAGATTTACCAGGGGGTGTTATGATCTACGAGCAGTACTTC.

The V and J genes are TRBV3-1 (or the pseudogene TRBV3-2) and TRBJ1-6; tentative D call: TRBD1 (5 bases). Germline CDR1 is LGHDT and CDR2 is YNNKEL (reference sequence). There are 16 residues in the CDR3. Trimming took 3 bases from V and 5 from J, leaving 14 bases between them. The CDR3 coding sequence is TGTGCCAGCAGCCACCGACACCGGGGGGATAATTCACCCCTCCACTTT. Residues: CASSHRHRGDNSPLHF.

The gene calls are TRBV13 and TRBJ1-1; D may be TRBD1 (5 bases). Germline V CDR1 and CDR2: PRHDT, FYEKMQ (reference sequence). The CDR3 length is 12 residues. V was cut by 5 bases and J by 8 bases, with 12 bases left in between. The CDR3 is CASSDGTAEAFF. CDR3 DNA: TGTGCCAGCAGCGACGGGACTGCAGAAGCTTTCTTT.

The gene calls are TRBV14 and TRBJ2-5; TRBD2 is a possible D gene (5 bases). The V end lost 2 bases, the J end lost 0 bases, and 10 bases lay between the germline ends. The CDR3 is made up of 15 amino acids. Germline lookup yields CDR1 SGHDN and CDR2 FVKESK. The CDR3 protein is CASSQSSGNQETQYF. In DNA, the CDR3 is TGTGCCAGCAGCCAAAGCTCGGGGAACCAAGAGACCCAGTACTTC.

The chain joins TRBV11-2 to TRBJ2-7; D is ambiguous. With 3 bases removed from V and 6 bases from J, the gap between germline ends came to 6 bases. CDR3 length equals 11 residues. Germline V CDR1 and CDR2: SGHAT, FQNNGV. CDR3 bases: TGTGCCAGCAGCTTTGCCCTCGAGCAGTACTTC. Protein product: CASSFALEQYF.

The rearrangement uses TRBV7-8 and TRBJ1-1; no clear D. The germline V and J ends were trimmed by 3 bases and 1 base, with 9 bases remaining between them. The V gene's germline CDR1 is SGHVS and CDR2 FQNEAQ. The CDR3 is 14 amino acids. Written as DNA, the CDR3 is TGTGCCAGCAGCTTGAGCCGACAGAACACTGAAGCTTTCTTT. The encoded protein is CASSLSRQNTEAFF.

The V gene is TRBV2, the J gene TRBJ1-5, with 8 nucleotides matching TRBD1. Germline CDR1 and CDR2: SNHLY and FYNNEI. The CDR3 covers 14 residues. The ends lost 5 bases at V and 9 bases at J; junction bases unmatched: 9. The CDR3 DNA sequence: TGTGCCAGCAGTTCTCGACAGGGGCTAAGGCCCCAGCATTTT. Protein product: CASSSRQGLRPQHF.

The V and J genes are TRBV5-6 and TRBJ1-2; tentative D call: TRBD1 (5 bases). The ends were cut back, 5 bases at V and 0 bases at J, with 11 bases in the middle. This CDR3 contains 14 residues. Germline lookup yields CDR1 SGHDT and CDR2 YYEEEE. CDR3: CASRLGRTNYGYTF. The CDR3 region has the DNA TGTGCCAGCAGACTGGGACGGACTAACTATGGCTACACCTTC.

The rearrangement joins TRBV6-2 or TRBV6-3 to TRBJ2-2; TRBD2 agrees at 10 bases. The CDR3 sequence is 19 residues long. The germline CDR1 and CDR2 sequences are MNHEY and SVGEGT. Trimming cost V 2 bases and J 4 bases; bases outside gene matches: 13. The CDR3 loop is CASSYLRVAGGLGTGELFF. In DNA form, the CDR3 reads TGTGCCAGCAGTTACCTTCGGGTAGCGGGGGGCCTGGGCACCGGGGAGCTGTTTTTT.